This passage covers 10 T cell receptor beta chains from one sample sequenced in a study of OX40 agonist ivuxolimab in advanced cancers. Produced via immunoSEQ multiplex PCR; TCRdb's table is partial and in-frame only. The sample has about 79,000 clones, 80% to 90% seen once. Sequenced material: CD4+ or CD8+ T cells sorted from blood, taken in a trial of the OX40 agonist ivuxolimab. All receptors derive from an adult with an advanced solid tumor such as melanoma, head and neck, liver or kidney cancer.

In this sample, this clone turned up once. The rearrangement joins TRBV7-9 to TRBJ2-2; D unresolved. The CDR3 spans 13 residues. Germline CDR1 and CDR2: SEHNR and FQNEAQ (reference sequence). V was cut by 2 bases and J by 6 bases, with 7 bases left in between. The CDR3 loop reads CASSLISAGELFF. Here the CDR3 DNA reads TGTGCCAGCAGCTTAATCTCGGCCGGGGAGCTGTTTTTT.

This clone was seen a single time. The chain combines TRBV5-1 with TRBJ2-1; D is unclear. This CDR3 region has 16 residues. Germline V CDR1 and CDR2: SGHRS, YFSETQ. V lost 0 bases and J 0 bases, leaving 10 bases between the germline ends. The CDR3 DNA reads TGCGCCAGCAGCTTGGATCCCAGCAGCTCCTACAATGAGCAGTTCTTC. Protein product: CASSLDPSSSYNEQFF.

The chain carries TRBV10-3 and TRBJ2-7, with a weak D call TRBD1 (6 bases). The CDR3 runs to 12 residues. V was cut by 8 bases and J by 4 bases, with 12 bases left in between. CDR1 is ENHRY, CDR2 SYGVKD, per germline. CDR3 sequence (DNA): TGTGCCATCGCTGCCAGGGGTTACGAGCAGTACTTC. Translating it yields CAIAARGYEQYF.

V is TRBV28 and J is TRBJ2-2; 10 bases line up with TRBD2. CDR1 is MDHEN, CDR2 SYDVKM, per germline. The CDR3 is 15 amino acids. J was trimmed by 7 bases and V by 6 bases; bases with no gene match: 8. The chain's CDR3 is CASSLASGSFGELFF. The CDR3 DNA reads TGTGCCAGCAGCCTCGCTAGCGGGAGCTTCGGGGAGCTGTTTTTT.

CDR3 residues: CASTSGTANTGELFF. CDR3 DNA: TGTGCCAGCACCTCCGGGACGGCGAACACCGGGGAGCTGTTTTTT. The genes are TRBV28 and TRBJ2-2; D might be TRBD1 or TRBD2, each matching 5 bases. The V and J ends lost 7 bases and 0 bases respectively, with 12 bases between them. Germline V gene sequence: CDR1 MDHEN, CDR2 SYDVKM. The CDR3 has 15 residues.

The V call is TRBV27, the J call TRBJ2-7, with D uncertain. The germline V gene has CDR1 MNHEY and CDR2 SMNVEV (reference sequence). V was pared by 2 bases and J by 4 bases, with 18 bases between. The CDR3 length is 16 residues. CDR3 bases: TGTGCCAGCAGTTTACTGGTTGGTATGTTCCCGTACGAGCAGTACTTC. This translates into CASSLLVGMFPYEQYF.

This clone was seen only once. This chain uses TRBV6-1 with TRBJ2-3; D is possibly TRBD2 (5 bases). The CDR3 totals 14 residues. Trimming took 4 bases from V and 2 from J, leaving 10 bases between them. Per germline, CDR1 MNHNS and CDR2 SASEGT. The CDR3 sequence is CASSGWESTDTQYF. The CDR3 DNA is TGTGCCAGCAGTGGATGGGAGTCCACAGATACGCAGTATTTT.

The V call is TRBV7-3, the J call TRBJ1-5, with D possibly being TRBD1 (5 bases). Between the trimmed V and J ends, which lost 2 bases and 1 base, there was a span of 15 bases. Germline V gene sequence: CDR1 SGHTA, CDR2 FQGTGA. The CDR3 runs to 17 residues. The CDR3 protein is CASSLGSGNRSNQPQHF. CDR3 DNA: TGTGCCAGCAGCTTAGGGTCAGGGAATAGGAGCAATCAGCCCCAGCATTTT.

V is TRBV6-1 and J is TRBJ2-1, with D perhaps TRBD1 or TRBD2 (6 bases each). The V end lost 1 base, the J end lost 10 bases, and 14 bases lay between the germline ends. This CDR3 spans 14 amino acids. Germline CDR1 reads MNHNS; CDR2 reads SASEGT. The CDR3 protein is CASSEGGTRWEQFF. CDR3 bases: TGTGCCAGCAGTGAAGGCGGGACAAGGTGGGAGCAGTTCTTC.

V usage is TRBV6-1 and J usage is TRBJ2-5; D is perhaps TRBD1 or TRBD2 (5 bases each). The ends were cut back, 0 bases at V and 5 bases at J, with 16 bases in the middle. The CDR3 runs 16 residues. Per the germline V gene, CDR1 is MNHNS and CDR2 is SASEGT. Written as DNA, the CDR3 is TGTGCCAGCAGTGAAGCTAGGGGAGCCGGTGGTGAGACCCAGTACTTC. It translates to CASSEARGAGGETQYF.